Described below is a single TCR beta chain sequence and its context. No antigen is known for it. Germline V gene data show CDR1 as KGHSH and CDR2 as LQKENI. The CDR3 consists of 15 residues. Trimming left V 2 bases short and J 9 bases short, with 17 bases between. Using its own MiXCR run on the 5' RACE reads, TCRdb lists one record per CDR3 protein. The sample consists of under 350,000 distinct CDR3 sequences, 15% to 20% of them appearing once. The sample comes from a study of T-cell memory formation after mild COVID-19. Whole-study findings and limits: There was no confirmation that second-wave clones peaking on day 37 were SARS-CoV-2 specific. Shrinking CD4+ clones were chiefly CM and EM; CD8+ ones were chiefly EMRA.

The rearrangement uses TRBV18 and TRBJ2-1; perhaps TRBD1 as D (6 bases). The sample taken for sequencing was PBMCs or a T cell subset sorted from them (not recorded which). The source of this sequence is a man between 18 and 35 years old who had mild COVID-19 (a few samples of this study predate the infection). Cell type and time point are not known. CDR3 nucleotides: TGTGCCAGCTCACCAAAGACGCCGGGACAAGGTGAGCAGTTCTTC. The encoded protein is CASSPKTPGQGEQFF.